The 9 T cell receptor beta chains below were found in one sample sequenced in a study of identical twins. Via MiXCR, TCRdb re-called the 5' RACE reads, giving one row per CDR3 protein. The data contain hundreds of thousands of distinct CDR3 sequences, about 7% of them singletons. The same sample was also used in a study of yellow fever vaccine responses in identical twins.

Material: PBMCs. The receptors derive from a woman in her late teens or twenties in good health.

This clonotype was picked up a small number of times. The CDR3 sequence is CASSPGAGRAIRWQYF. The DNA of the CDR3 is TGTGCCAGCAGCCCAGGGGCCGGGAGGGCCATCCGTTGGCAGTACTTC. This chain uses TRBV12-3 or TRBV12-4 with TRBJ2-5; 8 bases match TRBD2. This CDR3 has 16 residues. Trimming cost V 6 bases and J 11 bases; bases outside gene matches: 20.

This clonotype was counted only a few times. The gene calls are TRBV6-5 and TRBJ2-5; D not resolved. The germline V gene encodes CDR1 MNHEY and CDR2 SVGAGI. V was pared by 6 bases and J by 0 bases, with 5 bases between. The CDR3 has 12 residues. CDR3 DNA: TGTGCCAGCAGGCCAAACCAAGAGACCCAGTACTTC. Encoded protein: CASRPNQETQYF.

This chain links TRBV2 with TRBJ2-3, with a tentative D call TRBD1 (6 bases). Between the trimmed V and J ends, which lost 5 bases and 3 bases, there was a span of 12 bases. The germline V gene encodes CDR1 SNHLY and CDR2 FYNNEI. There are 14 residues in the CDR3. The CDR3 bases are TGTGCCAGCAGTTGGGACAAAGAGACAGATACGCAGTATTTT. Its protein product is CASSWDKETDTQYF.

V gene TRBV11-2 combines with J gene TRBJ2-3; D uncertain. Trimming stripped 1 base from V and 6 bases from J, with 11 bases between. Germline lookup yields CDR1 SGHAT and CDR2 FQNNGV. This CDR3 contains 14 residues. CDR3 residues: CASSLAEISDTQYF. The CDR3 coding sequence is TGTGCCAGCAGCTTAGCGGAAATAAGCGATACGCAGTATTTT.

The V call is TRBV5-1, the J call TRBJ2-3; possibly TRBD1 or TRBD2 for D (5 bases each). The CDR3 sequence is 15 residues long. Germline assignment: CDR1 SGHRS and CDR2 YFSETQ. Deletions cut 5 bases from V and 6 bases from J, with 19 bases between. The CDR3 here is CASSIEGFLFDTQYF. The CDR3 coding sequence is TGCGCCAGCAGTATCGAGGGGTTCCTTTTCGATACGCAGTATTTT.

This clonotype was detected a few times. The V and J genes are TRBV3-1 and TRBJ2-1; no firm D call. Trimming left V 1 base short and J 2 bases short, with 6 bases between. Germline-derived CDR1 and CDR2 are LGHDT and YNNKEL (reference sequence). The CDR3 has 14 amino acids. The CDR3 sequence is CASSQADTYNEQFF. The CDR3 region has the DNA TGTGCCAGCAGCCAAGCGGATACCTACAATGAGCAGTTCTTC.

This clonotype showed up many times. The chain combines TRBV25-1 with TRBJ2-3; D perhaps matches TRBD2 (5 bases). The CDR3 sequence is 16 residues long. The V gene lost 1 base and the J gene lost 3 bases, with 14 bases spanning the gap. Germline loops: CDR1 MGHDK, CDR2 SYGVNS. As DNA, the CDR3 is TGTGCCAGCAGTGAATTGGTGGGAGCTAGGACAGATACGCAGTATTTT. Translating it yields CASSELVGARTDTQYF.

CDR3: CASSLRWNNEQFF. In DNA form, the CDR3 reads TGTGCCAGCAGCCTCCGGTGGAACAATGAGCAGTTCTTC. The rearrangement joins TRBV7-2 to TRBJ2-1; D is unresolved. Germline V lookup: CDR1 SGHTA, CDR2 FQGNSA. V was pared by 5 bases and J by 5 bases, with 10 bases between. This CDR3 comprises 13 residues.

There are a few counts of this clonotype. V is TRBV4-1 and J is TRBJ2-1; D unclear. Germline V lookup: CDR1 MGHRA, CDR2 YSYEKL. The ends were cut back, 3 bases at V and 2 bases at J, with 14 bases in the middle. This CDR3 has 16 amino acids. CDR3 nucleotides: TGCGCCAGCAGCCAGCCACTCAAAACCGCCTACAATGAGCAGTTCTTC. Its protein product is CASSQPLKTAYNEQFF.